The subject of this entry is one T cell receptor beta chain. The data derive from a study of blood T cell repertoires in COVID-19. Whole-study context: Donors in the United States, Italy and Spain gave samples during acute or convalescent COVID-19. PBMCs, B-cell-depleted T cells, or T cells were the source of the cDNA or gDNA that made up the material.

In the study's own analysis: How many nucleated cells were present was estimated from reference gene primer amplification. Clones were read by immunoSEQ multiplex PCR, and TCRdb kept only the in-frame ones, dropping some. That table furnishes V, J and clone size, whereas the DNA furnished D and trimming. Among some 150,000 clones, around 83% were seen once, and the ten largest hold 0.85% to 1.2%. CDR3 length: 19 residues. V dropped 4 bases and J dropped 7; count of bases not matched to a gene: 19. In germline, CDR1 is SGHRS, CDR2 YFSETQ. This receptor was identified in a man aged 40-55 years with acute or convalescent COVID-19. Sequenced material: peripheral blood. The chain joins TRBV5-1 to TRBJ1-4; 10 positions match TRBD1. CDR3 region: CASSVTGPGQGIRSEKLFF. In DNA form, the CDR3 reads TGCGCCAGCAGCGTCACTGGTCCGGGACAGGGGATTCGTTCTGAAAAACTGTTTTTT. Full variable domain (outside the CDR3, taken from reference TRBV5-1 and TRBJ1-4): KAGVTQTPRYLIKTRGQQVTLSCSPISGHRSVSWYQQTPGQGLQFLFEYFSETQRNKGNFPGRFSGRQFSNSRSEMNVSTLELGDSALYLCASSVTGPGQGIRSEKLFFGSGTQLSVL.